This T cell receptor beta chain was captured in a study of CD8+ T cells in alopecia areata. For the study at large: Each day, treated patients took oral tofacitinib twice, at 5 to 10 mg per dose. The protocol delivered tofacitinib for 6 to 18 months, then withdrew it for 6 months.

Germline V gene sequence: CDR1 SNHLY, CDR2 FYNNEI. V lost 6 bases, J lost 6 bases, and 14 bases lay in between. The CDR3 has 14 residues. A note on this clone: Its specificity is unknown.

Study results and caveats: Under tofacitinib, fewer expanded CD8+ clones appeared among the top 100 scalp clones.

This sample's treatment: oral pan-JAK inhibitor, 5-10 mg twice daily. PBMCs provided sorted CD4+ and CD8+ T cells. Extracted RNA was reverse transcribed into cDNA, the sequencing template. Generated by immunoSEQ multiplex PCR, the TCRdb table keeps only in-frame clones and is missing some. The sample consists of fewer than 250,000 clones, 35% to 45% of them appearing once. This rearrangement joins TRBV2 to TRBJ2-2; D possibly uses TRBD1 or TRBD2 (5 bases each). The receptor was isolated from a human donor with alopecia areata. This sample comprised CD4+ T cells sorted from blood, obtained at approximately week 30, from a patient treated with tofacitinib. CDR3 region: CASRDLRGAGELFF. The CDR3 DNA sequence: TGTGCCAGCAGGGACCTCCGGGGCGCCGGGGAGCTGTTTTTT.